The 21 T cell receptor beta chains presented below share a single source sample, sequenced in a study of T cells in localized non-small cell lung cancer. Profiled with immunoSEQ multiplex PCR; TCRdb holds only in-frame clones, not every one. The sample carries about 33,000 clones, about nine tenths recorded once. The sample consisted of peripheral blood, taken before any cancer treatment. Source of these receptors: a man between 35 and 75 years old with stage I lung adenocarcinoma.

V is TRBV2 and J is TRBJ2-7; TRBD2 aligns across 8 bases. Trimming at V came to 5 bases and at J to 1 base, leaving 7 bases not matched to a gene. Germline assignment: CDR1 SNHLY and CDR2 FYNNEI. CDR3 length: 15 residues. CDR3: CASSLTGTRSYEQYF. CDR3 in DNA: TGTGCCAGCAGTCTAACCGGGACTAGATCCTACGAGCAGTACTTC.

This clone was seen once. The chain employs TRBV30 and TRBJ2-4, with D uncertain. V lost 1 base and J lost 9, with 16 bases in between. CDR3 length equals 14 residues. Germline values: CDR1 GTSNPN, CDR2 SVGIG (reference sequence). The CDR3 reads CAWSESLELGIQYF. The CDR3 region has the DNA TGTGCCTGGAGTGAGAGTCTCGAGTTAGGCATTCAGTACTTC.

The chain joins TRBV4-1 to TRBJ2-2; D remains unclear. V lost 1 base and J 1 base, leaving 7 bases between the germline ends. Per germline, CDR1 MGHRA and CDR2 YSYEKL. The CDR3 length is 15 residues. The chain's CDR3 is CASSQVPVNTGELFF. CDR3 sequence (DNA): TGCGCCAGCAGCCAAGTGCCAGTGAACACCGGGGAGCTGTTTTTT.

The genes are TRBV5-1 and TRBJ1-3; possible D gene TRBD1, 5 bases. The CDR3 length is 16 residues. Germline-derived CDR1 and CDR2 are SGHRS and YFSETQ. V lost 4 bases, J lost 1 base, and 15 bases lay in between. The CDR3 spells CASSTGPLESGNTIYF. The DNA for the CDR3 is TGCGCCAGCAGCACGGGACCGCTAGAATCTGGAAACACCATATATTTT.

This chain connects TRBV21-1 to TRBJ1-3; TRBD1 is taken as the D call from the table, unchecked against the DNA. TRBV21-1 is a pseudogene locus. This CDR3 comprises 10 residues. The CDR3 coding sequence is TGTGCCAGCTTACGGCGGGACAGGGATTTT. Translation gives CASLRRDRDF.

J is TRBJ1-6 and V is TRBV9; D perhaps matches TRBD1 (6 bases). The V end was cut by 1 base, the J end by 7 bases, with 9 bases between. Germline V gene sequence: CDR1 SGDLS, CDR2 YYNGEE. CDR3 length: 14 residues. In DNA form, the CDR3 reads TGTGCCAGCAGCGTATCAGGGGACAATTCACCCCTCCACTTT. Translation: CASSVSGDNSPLHF.

This clone was seen a few times. The CDR3 coding sequence is TGCGCCAGCAGCTGGGACAGGTATGGCTACACCTTC. Protein product: CASSWDRYGYTF. The chain employs TRBV5-1 and TRBJ1-2, with 8 bases that match TRBD1. CDR1 is SGHRS, CDR2 YFSETQ, per germline. V was clipped by 3 bases and J by 5 bases; unmatched bases: 0. The CDR3 loop spans 12 amino acids.

The V gene is TRBV2, the J gene TRBJ2-5, with TRBD2 matching over 12 bases. The CDR3 covers 14 residues. Per the germline V gene, CDR1 is SNHLY and CDR2 is FYNNEI. The V segment lost 11 bases and the J segment 4 bases; nucleotides outside the gene matches: 8. As DNA, the CDR3 is TGTGCCGGCCGACTAGCGGGGGAGAGAGAGACCCAGTACTTC. It specifies CAGRLAGERETQYF.

The CDR3: CASSEGQAQTYEQYF. The CDR3 DNA reads as TGCGCCAGCAGCGAGGGACAGGCCCAGACCTACGAGCAGTACTTC. The genes are TRBV5-1 and TRBJ2-7; 8 nucleotides match TRBD1. Germline V gene data show CDR1 as SGHRS and CDR2 as YFSETQ. CDR3 size: 15 residues. The trim removed 4 bases at V and 2 bases at J, leaving 8 bases unmatched.

The chain links TRBV13 to TRBJ2-7; TRBD1 matches 9 bases. V lost 5 bases, J lost 4 bases, and 18 bases stayed unmatched. Germline CDR1 PRHDT, CDR2 FYEKMQ (reference sequence). CDR3 length equals 18 residues. CDR3 loop: CASSPPMIGTGKKYEQYF. As DNA, the CDR3 is TGTGCCAGCAGCCCCCCCATGATTGGGACAGGGAAAAAATACGAGCAGTACTTC.

J is TRBJ1-6 and V is TRBV2, with D possibly matching TRBD1 (5 bases). Deletions cut 6 bases from V and 10 bases from J, with 16 bases between. The CDR3 runs to 14 residues. Looked up from germline, CDR1 is SNHLY and CDR2 is FYNNEI. The CDR3 DNA reads TGTGCCAGCAGGCCATGGGACGGCGGCTCACCCCTCCACTTT. Amino acids: CASRPWDGGSPLHF.

This chain joins TRBV18 and TRBJ1-3; TRBD1 is a possible D gene (5 bases). The ends were cut back, 1 base at V and 0 bases at J, with 13 bases in the middle. CDR1 and CDR2 (germline): KGHSH, LQKENI. The CDR3 has 17 residues. CDR3 sequence reads: CASSPLSQGSSGNTIYF. The CDR3 DNA reads as TGTGCCAGCTCACCACTCAGCCAGGGCAGCTCTGGAAACACCATATATTTT.

As to this clone: Mismatch with germline at one junction end may stem from a read error. The rearrangement uses TRBV7-2 and TRBJ1-5; TRBD1 aligns across 7 bases. The CDR3 spans 14 residues. The V gene's germline CDR1 is SGHTA and CDR2 FQGNSA. CDR3 sequence (DNA): TGTGCCAGCAAACTCGGGACAGTCAATCAGTCCCAGCATTTT. Protein product: CASKLGTVNQSQHF. The variable domain in full, completed from reference TRBV7-2 and TRBJ1-5, reads GAGVSQSPSNKVTEKGKDVELRCDPISGHTALYWYRQSLGQGLEFLIYFQGNSAPDKSGLPSDRFSAERTGGSVSTLTIQRTQQEDSAVYLCASKLGTVNQSQHFGDGTRLSIL.

This clone appeared a single time. The chain combines TRBV7-8 with TRBJ2-1; the D gene is possibly TRBD2 (7 bases). V lost 7 bases to trimming and J lost 4 bases, with 17 bases between them. This CDR3 comprises 15 residues. Germline CDR1 and CDR2: SGHVS and FQNEAQ. As DNA, the CDR3 is TGTGCCAGCACCCTTTGGGGGGGGCAGTACAATGAGCAGTTCTTC. Protein product: CASTLWGGQYNEQFF.

This clone has a single count. This rearrangement joins TRBV5-4 to TRBJ2-7; 10 bases are a match to TRBD1. V shed 0 bases and J 6 bases; nucleotides not matched to a gene: 21. The CDR3 has 20 amino acids. From germline, CDR1 is SGHNT and CDR2 YYREEE (reference sequence). The CDR3 DNA reads as TGTGCCAGCAGCTTGGCGTGGGATCCGGGACAGGGGACAATTTTAAGCGAGCAGTACTTC. It encodes CASSLAWDPGQGTILSEQYF.

The gene calls are TRBV2 and TRBJ2-1; D gene ambiguous. V lost 3 bases, J lost 9 bases, and 6 bases lay in between. The CDR3 loop spans 11 amino acids. Germline V gives CDR1 SNHLY, CDR2 FYNNEI. CDR3 protein: CASSEFPEQFF. The DNA of the CDR3 is TGTGCCAGCAGTGAGTTCCCTGAGCAGTTCTTC.

The chain links TRBV15 to TRBJ1-2; D is unclear. V lost 5 bases, J lost 6 bases, and 16 bases lay in between. This CDR3 contains 14 residues. The germline V gene encodes CDR1 LNHNV and CDR2 YYDKDF (reference sequence). In DNA, the CDR3 is TGTGCCACCAGCGCTAGGACTCCGGGCGATGGCTACACCTTC. Its translation is CATSARTPGDGYTF.

In the case of this clone: A read error may produce the germline difference seen at one junction end. V is TRBV7-2 and J is TRBJ2-6, with D perhaps matching TRBD2 (5 bases). Looked up from germline, CDR1 is SGHTA and CDR2 is FQGNSA. CDR3 length: 15 residues. The CDR3 sequence: CASSLAQVGANVLTF. The CDR3 DNA reads as TGTGCCAGCAGCCTAGCTCAGGTCGGGGCCAACGTCCTGACTTTC.

V is TRBV27 and J is TRBJ2-3; 11 bases align to TRBD2. CDR1 and CDR2 from the germline V gene are MNHEY and SMNVEV (reference sequence). The J segment lost 4 bases and the V segment lost 9 bases, leaving 6 bases of the junction unmatched. The CDR3 has 14 amino acids. CDR3 residues: CASALAGGADTQYF. CDR3 nucleotides: TGTGCCAGTGCCTTAGCGGGGGGGGCAGATACGCAGTATTTT.

V is TRBV9 and J is TRBJ1-4; D gene unclear. Deletions cut 3 bases from V and 2 bases from J, with 11 bases between. Germline CDR1 SGDLS, CDR2 YYNGEE. The CDR3 runs to 15 residues. CDR3 residues: CASSEYSYTNEKLFF. The CDR3 nucleotides are TGTGCCAGCAGCGAATACAGCTATACTAATGAAAAACTGTTTTTT.

The chain is built from TRBV9 and TRBJ1-2; the D is unclear. Germline lookup yields CDR1 SGDLS and CDR2 YYNGEE. The CDR3 consists of 11 residues. Between the trimmed V and J ends, which lost 0 bases and 10 bases, there was a span of 7 bases. The CDR3 sequence: CASSVASSYTF. The CDR3 DNA reads as TGTGCCAGCAGCGTAGCCTCCTCCTACACCTTC.